The 15 T cell receptor beta chains listed next were all sequenced from one sample in a study of blood T cell repertoires in COVID-19. TCRdb's table, derived via immunoSEQ multiplex PCR, lists solely in-frame clones and lacks some. The table lists about 220,000 clones, roughly 85% of them singletons. Sequencing input: peripheral blood. The receptors derive from a woman in her 70s with COVID-19, enrolled during active disease.

V is TRBV6-5 and J is TRBJ1-5; 7 nucleotides match TRBD1. The CDR3 loop spans 14 amino acids. The trim removed 6 bases at V and 5 bases at J, leaving 7 bases unmatched. Germline CDR1 MNHEY, CDR2 SVGAGI. The chain's CDR3 is CASSSGTAYQPQHF. The CDR3 DNA sequence: TGTGCCAGCAGCTCCGGGACAGCCTATCAGCCCCAGCATTTT.

This clone was counted a single time. The rearrangement uses TRBV3-1 (or the pseudogene TRBV3-2) and TRBJ1-1; 9 bases fit TRBD1. Germline V gives CDR1 LGHDT, CDR2 YNNKEL (reference sequence). V lost 5 bases and J lost 1; bases outside the gene matches: 11. The CDR3 sequence is 17 residues long. CDR3 sequence: CASSFELGQGTNTEAFF. The CDR3 bases are TGTGCCAGCAGCTTCGAACTCGGACAGGGGACGAACACTGAAGCTTTCTTT.

The chain combines TRBV24-1 with TRBJ1-2, with D perhaps matching TRBD1 (6 bases). Germline CDR1 is KGHDR and CDR2 is SFDVKD. V gave up 3 bases and J gave up 8 bases, with 15 bases separating them. The CDR3 sequence is 14 residues long. In DNA, the CDR3 is TGTGCCACCAGTGATGGAATGGGGGCGAAGGGCTACACCTTC. It translates to CATSDGMGAKGYTF.

The rearrangement joins TRBV30 to TRBJ1-5; TRBD1 matches at 7 bases. CDR1 GTSNPN and CDR2 SVGIG come from the germline V gene (reference sequence). CDR3 length: 14 amino acids. Germline trimming cut 1 base from V and 3 bases from J; bases unmatched to any gene: 3. The CDR3 loop reads CAWSGDSVNQPQHF. The CDR3 region has the DNA TGTGCCTGGAGTGGGGACAGCGTCAATCAGCCCCAGCATTTT. The full variable domain, in which reference TRBV30 and TRBJ1-5 provide the parts outside the CDR3, is SQTIHQWPATLVQPVGSPLSLECTVEGTSNPNLYWYRQAAGRGLQLLFYSVGIGQISSEVPQNLSASRPQDRQFILSSKKLLLSDSGFYLCAWSGDSVNQPQHFGDGTRLSIL.

The chain combines TRBV3-1 (or the pseudogene TRBV3-2) with TRBJ2-5; TRBD2 might be the D (5 bases). The CDR3 consists of 14 residues. Germline V gives CDR1 LGHDT, CDR2 YNNKEL (reference sequence). V dropped 0 bases and J dropped 3 bases, with 8 bases sitting between them. This chain's CDR3 is CASSQDPAEETQYF. The CDR3 region has the DNA TGTGCCAGCAGCCAAGATCCAGCGGAAGAGACCCAGTACTTC.

The CDR3 DNA reads TGTGCCAGCAGCTTGGGGGCCAGGGGCTCTGGAAACACCATATATTTT. This translates into CASSLGARGSGNTIYF. The gene calls are TRBV5-6 and TRBJ1-3; possible D gene TRBD1, 6 bases. Germline loops: CDR1 SGHDT, CDR2 YYEEEE. The CDR3 covers 16 residues. Trimming pared 0 bases from V and 0 bases from J, leaving 10 bases between. Supplemented by reference TRBV5-6 and TRBJ1-3, the full variable domain reads DAGVTQSPTHLIKTRGQQVTLRCSPKSGHDTVSWYQQALGQGPQFIFQYYEEEERQRGNFPDRFSGHQFPNYSSELNVNALLLGDSALYLCASSLGARGSGNTIYFGEGSWLTVV.

The table lists this clone with a count of one. J is TRBJ1-5 and V is TRBV2; D gene unclear. The CDR3 spans 15 residues. V gave up 8 bases and J gave up 4 bases, with 18 bases separating them. Germline V gene sequence: CDR1 SNHLY, CDR2 FYNNEI. In nucleotides, the CDR3 is TGTGCCAGCTCAAAAGGAAACCTCGGGAATCAGCCCCAGCATTTT. It specifies CASSKGNLGNQPQHF.

This clone has more than one count but fewer than ten. This chain joins TRBV7-3 and TRBJ2-1; 8 bases fit TRBD1. The J segment lost 7 bases and the V segment lost 0 bases, leaving 2 bases of the junction unmatched. CDR3 length equals 14 residues. Germline values: CDR1 SGHTA, CDR2 FQGTGA. The DNA of the CDR3 is TGTGCCAGCAGCTTAACGGACAGGGTGAATGAGCAGTTCTTC. Protein: CASSLTDRVNEQFF.

The table lists this clone with a few counts. This sequence joins TRBV2 and TRBJ2-7, with 9 bases fitting TRBD2. In germline, CDR1 is SNHLY, CDR2 FYNNEI. The length of the CDR3 is 14 residues. Trimming took 3 bases from V and 7 from J; bases not matched to a gene: 7. CDR3 residues: CASSDGGLAGEQYF. The CDR3 nucleotides are TGTGCCAGCAGTGACGGGGGACTAGCCGGGGAGCAGTACTTC.

V is TRBV7-2 and J is TRBJ2-1, with 9 bases fitting TRBD2. CDR1 SGHTA and CDR2 FQGNSA come from the germline V gene. After removal of 2 bases from V and 5 bases from J, the junction contained 10 bases not matched to a gene. This CDR3 spans 17 amino acids. In DNA, the CDR3 is TGTGCCAGCAGCTTATACAATTCCGGACTAGCGAACAATGAGCAGTTCTTC. Translating gives CASSLYNSGLANNEQFF. The full variable domain, its missing parts supplied by reference TRBV7-2 and TRBJ2-1, is GAGVSQSPSNKVTEKGKDVELRCDPISGHTALYWYRQSLGQGLEFLIYFQGNSAPDKSGLPSDRFSAERTGGSVSTLTIQRTQQEDSAVYLCASSLYNSGLANNEQFFGPGTRLTVL.

The genes are TRBV27 and TRBJ2-7; no clear D gene. V was cut by 5 bases and J by 6 bases, with 23 bases left in between. CDR1 is MNHEY and CDR2 is SMNVEV in the germline V gene (reference sequence). The CDR3 spans 16 residues. The CDR3 is CASSREETSVLGEQYF. CDR3 DNA: TGTGCCAGCAGTCGAGAGGAGACGTCCGTCTTAGGCGAGCAGTACTTC.

The V gene is TRBV10-2, the J gene TRBJ2-1, with a possible D match to TRBD1 (6 bases). V gave up 3 bases and J gave up 15 bases, with 18 bases separating them. CDR1 is WSHSY and CDR2 is SAAADI in the germline V gene. There are 13 residues in the CDR3. The CDR3 reads CASSDYRDTVGFF. Written as DNA, the CDR3 is TGCGCCAGCAGTGATTACCGGGACACGGTAGGGTTCTTC.

This clone was seen a few times. CDR3 DNA: TGTGCCAGCCTGGGACAGATGAACACTGAAGCTTTCTTT. Its protein is CASLGQMNTEAFF. The chain joins TRBV7-2 to TRBJ1-1, with 7 bases identical to TRBD1. Germline-derived CDR1 and CDR2 are SGHTA and FQGNSA. V dropped 8 bases and J dropped 0; count of bases not matched to a gene: 3. The CDR3 consists of 13 residues.

This clone is a singleton in its sample. The rearrangement joins TRBV10-3 to TRBJ2-3; 10 nucleotides line up with TRBD1. Trimming cost V 5 bases and J 1 base; bases outside gene matches: 9. The length of the CDR3 is 17 residues. Germline CDR1 is ENHRY and CDR2 is SYGVKD. DNA for the CDR3: TGTGCCATCAGTCCCGGGACAGGGGCTTCCCGCACAGATACGCAGTATTTT. Translating it yields CAISPGTGASRTDTQYF.

This clone showed up just a few times. Here the CDR3 DNA reads TGTGCCAGCTCACCCCCGGGACAGGGAGGGAATGAGCAGTTCTTC. Its protein is CASSPPGQGGNEQFF. This chain joins TRBV18 and TRBJ2-1; TRBD1 aligns across 9 bases. The CDR3 is 15 amino acids. Germline assignment: CDR1 KGHSH and CDR2 LQKENI. V gave up 3 bases and J gave up 7 bases; unmatched junction bases: 7. The full variable domain, rest sourced from reference TRBV18 and TRBJ2-1, is NAGVMQNPRHLVRRRGQEARLRCSPMKGHSHVYWYRQLPEEGLKFMVYLQKENIIDESGMPKERFSAEFPKEGPSILRIQQVVRGDSAAYFCASSPPGQGGNEQFFGPGTRLTVL.